Described below is a single T cell receptor beta chain sequence and its context. Its antigen is as yet unknown. The sample is drawn from a study of radiotherapy plus CTLA-4 blockade in lung cancer. Regarding the study as a whole: Strongest reported response predictors: early blood clone changes and post-radiation interferon-beta. Blood-borne expansion of tumor-derived TCR clones followed radiotherapy plus ipilimumab.

The CDR3 extends over 13 amino acids. The V end lost 7 bases, the J end lost 1 base, and 9 bases lay between the germline ends. Germline CDR1 LNHDA, CDR2 SQIVND (reference sequence). The assay was immunoSEQ multiplex PCR, and TCRdb's table has in-frame clones only and misses some. The profile shows 70,000 to 100,000 clones, approximately 83% of them singletons. The specimen was peripheral blood, collected from a patient treated with radiotherapy plus ipilimumab. The sequence derives from a human donor with non-small cell lung cancer who had a partial response to radiotherapy plus ipilimumab. This chain joins TRBV19 and TRBJ2-3; D unresolved. CDR3 DNA: TGTGCCAGTACCCTACTGGGCACAGATACGCAGTATTTT. It translates to CASTLLGTDTQYF.